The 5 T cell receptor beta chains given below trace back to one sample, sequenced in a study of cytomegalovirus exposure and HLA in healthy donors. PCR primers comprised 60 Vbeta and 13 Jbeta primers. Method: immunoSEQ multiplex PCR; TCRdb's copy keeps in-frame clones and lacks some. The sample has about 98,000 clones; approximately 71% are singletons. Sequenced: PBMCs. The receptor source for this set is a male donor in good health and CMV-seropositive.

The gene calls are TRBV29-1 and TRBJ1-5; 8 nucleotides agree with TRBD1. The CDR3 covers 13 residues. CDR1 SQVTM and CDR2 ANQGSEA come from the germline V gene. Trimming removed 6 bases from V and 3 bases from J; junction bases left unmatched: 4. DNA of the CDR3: TGCAGCGTGGCAGGGGGCCTCAATCAGCCCCAGCATTTT. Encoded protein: CSVAGGLNQPQHF.

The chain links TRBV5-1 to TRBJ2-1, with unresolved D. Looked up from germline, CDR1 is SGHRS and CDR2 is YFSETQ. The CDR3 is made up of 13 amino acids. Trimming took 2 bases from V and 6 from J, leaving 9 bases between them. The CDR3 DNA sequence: TGCGCCAGCAGCTTTCAACGGTCCAATGAGCAGTTCTTC. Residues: CASSFQRSNEQFF.

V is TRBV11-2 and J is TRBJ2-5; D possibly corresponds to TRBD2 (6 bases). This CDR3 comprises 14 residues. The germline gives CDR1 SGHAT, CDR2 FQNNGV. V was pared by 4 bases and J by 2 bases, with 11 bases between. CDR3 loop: CASSSRGWQETQYF. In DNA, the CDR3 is TGTGCCAGCAGCTCCCGGGGGTGGCAAGAGACCCAGTACTTC. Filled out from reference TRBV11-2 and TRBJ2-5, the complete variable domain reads EAGVAQSPRYKIIEKRQSVAFWCNPISGHATLYWYQQILGQGPKLLIQFQNNGVVDDSQLPKDRFSAERLKGVDSTLKIQPAKLEDSAVYLCASSSRGWQETQYFGPGTRLLVL.

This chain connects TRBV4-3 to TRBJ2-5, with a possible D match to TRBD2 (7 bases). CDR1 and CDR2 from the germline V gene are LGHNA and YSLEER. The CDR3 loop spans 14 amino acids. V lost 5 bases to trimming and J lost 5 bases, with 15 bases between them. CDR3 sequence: CASSLQGGRETQYF. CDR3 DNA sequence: TGCGCCAGCAGCTTACAGGGAGGGAGGGAGACCCAGTACTTC.

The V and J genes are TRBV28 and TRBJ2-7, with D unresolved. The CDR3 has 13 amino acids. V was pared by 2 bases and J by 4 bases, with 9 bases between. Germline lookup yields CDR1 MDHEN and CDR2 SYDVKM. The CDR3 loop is CASSLRRLYEQYF. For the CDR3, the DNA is TGTGCCAGCAGTTTACGGCGGTTGTACGAGCAGTACTTC. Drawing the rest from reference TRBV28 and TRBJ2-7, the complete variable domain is DVKVTQSSRYLVKRTGEKVFLECVQDMDHENMFWYRQDPGLGLRLIYFSYDVKMKEKGDIPEGYSVSREKKERFSLILESASTNQTSMYLCASSLRRLYEQYFGPGTRLTVT.